These 27 T cell receptor beta chains came from one sample sequenced in a study of regulatory T cells in long-lasting Graves disease. Combining iRepertoire HTBI primers with Arm-PCR of CDR3 regions, the authors built TCR beta libraries. TCRdb analysed the multiplex PCR reads with MiXCR anew, one entry per CDR3 protein. The table includes about 380,000 distinct CDR3 sequences, roughly 16% detected once. Time point: newly diagnosed GD, antithyroid drugs for less than 3 months. The TCR library was made from RNA that had been extracted from PBMCs in TRIzol. Specimen: peripheral blood mononuclear cells (PBMCs), collected at new diagnosis, from a patient treated with antithyroid drugs. These receptors were obtained from a female donor with Graves disease.

This clonotype was observed at least ten times. The chain uses TRBV27 and TRBJ1-5; D perhaps matches TRBD1 (5 bases). The CDR3 contains 13 residues. Looked up from germline, CDR1 is MNHEY and CDR2 is SMNVEV (reference sequence). V shed 5 bases and J shed 7 bases, with 12 bases lying between them. DNA for the CDR3: TGTGCCAGCAGTCCGGGGGAGGAACAGCCCCAGCATTTT. Translating gives CASSPGEEQPQHF.

This sequence joins TRBV4-2 and TRBJ1-3; 8 nucleotides match TRBD1. The V and J ends lost 2 bases and 4 bases, in that order; junction bases with no gene match: 1. There are 14 residues in the CDR3. Germline V gene lookup returns CDR1 LGHNA and CDR2 YNFKEQ. CDR3 DNA sequence: TGTGCCAGCAGCCAACGGGACAGGGGAAACACCATATATTTT. Translating it yields CASSQRDRGNTIYF.

This clonotype was seen at least ten times. The chain links TRBV5-1 to TRBJ1-4; D gene unclear. Germline values: CDR1 SGHRS, CDR2 YFSETQ. The CDR3 is made up of 16 amino acids. Between the trimmed V and J ends, which lost 0 bases and 0 bases, there was a span of 9 bases. CDR3 sequence reads: CASSLGPIATNEKLFF. As DNA, the CDR3 is TGCGCCAGCAGCTTGGGTCCGATTGCAACTAATGAAAAACTGTTTTTT. The whole variable domain, remainder taken from reference TRBV5-1 and TRBJ1-4, is KAGVTQTPRYLIKTRGQQVTLSCSPISGHRSVSWYQQTPGQGLQFLFEYFSETQRNKGNFPGRFSGRQFSNSRSEMNVSTLELGDSALYLCASSLGPIATNEKLFFGSGTQLSVL.

This clonotype was detected ten times or more. This rearrangement joins TRBV6-2 or TRBV6-3 to TRBJ1-1, with 9 nucleotides matching TRBD1. This CDR3 contains 16 residues. CDR1 is MNHEY, CDR2 SVGEGT, per germline. After removal of 4 bases from V and 1 base from J, the junction contained 7 bases not matched to a gene. The CDR3 region has the DNA TGTGCCAGCAGTTTGCAGGGACAGGGTCGGAACACTGAAGCTTTCTTT. Translating gives CASSLQGQGRNTEAFF.

This clonotype was seen at least ten times. The V gene is TRBV11-2, the J gene TRBJ2-1; 8 bases map to TRBD1. The trim removed 5 bases at V and 7 bases at J, leaving 10 bases unmatched. The CDR3 spans 15 residues. Per germline, CDR1 SGHAT and CDR2 FQNNGV. The DNA of the CDR3 is TGTGCCAGCAGCCCACACAGGGGGAGTAAGAATGAGCAGTTCTTC. The encoded protein is CASSPHRGSKNEQFF.

This chain uses TRBV20-1 with TRBJ2-1; 9 bases line up with TRBD1. CDR1 and CDR2 (germline): DFQATT, SNEGSKA (reference sequence). The V segment lost 6 bases and the J segment 8 bases; nucleotides outside the gene matches: 23. This CDR3 comprises 18 residues. The CDR3 sequence: CSATTTQGACLMADEQFF. The CDR3 nucleotides are TGCAGTGCCACTACCACACAGGGGGCGTGCCTTATGGCGGATGAGCAGTTCTTC.

There are a few counts of this clonotype. The CDR3 DNA is TGTGCCAGCAGTGAAACAGGGTATACTGAAGCTTTCTTT. Translated: CASSETGYTEAFF. The V and J genes are TRBV6-4 and TRBJ1-1; D may be TRBD1 (6 bases). This CDR3 comprises 13 residues. V lost 3 bases and J 5 bases, leaving 10 bases between the germline ends. Germline V lookup: CDR1 MRHNA, CDR2 SNTAGT.

This clonotype was counted at least ten times. This sequence joins TRBV5-1 and TRBJ1-3; TRBD1 agrees at 9 bases. The trim removed 4 bases at V and 4 bases at J, leaving 9 bases unmatched. Germline-derived CDR1 and CDR2 are SGHRS and YFSETQ. This CDR3 has 16 amino acids. This chain's CDR3 is CASSGTGQGTGNTIYF. Written as DNA, the CDR3 is TGCGCCAGCAGCGGAACGGGACAGGGTACCGGAAACACCATATATTTT.

This clonotype was seen repeatedly, ten times or more. This sequence joins TRBV4-1 and TRBJ2-1; 7 bases agree with TRBD2. CDR1 is MGHRA, CDR2 YSYEKL, per germline. The CDR3 sequence is 14 residues long. V trimming: 1 base; J trimming: 5 bases; junction bases outside the gene matches: 2. The CDR3 DNA is TGCGCCAGCAGCCAAGTTGCGGGGGACAATGAGCAGTTCTTC. The encoded protein is CASSQVAGDNEQFF.

This clonotype was seen many times. The rearrangement joins TRBV5-1 to TRBJ2-1, with TRBD2 as a possible D gene (6 bases). CDR3 size: 12 residues. The V end lost 0 bases, the J end lost 9 bases, and 7 bases lay between the germline ends. Germline CDR1 is SGHRS and CDR2 is YFSETQ. DNA of the CDR3: TGCGCCAGCAGCTTGGGGGAGGTTGAGCAGTTCTTC. This sequence encodes CASSLGEVEQFF. Full variable domain (remainder filled in from reference TRBV5-1 and TRBJ2-1): KAGVTQTPRYLIKTRGQQVTLSCSPISGHRSVSWYQQTPGQGLQFLFEYFSETQRNKGNFPGRFSGRQFSNSRSEMNVSTLELGDSALYLCASSLGEVEQFFGPGTRLTVL.

This clonotype has a count of ten or more. This chain connects TRBV4-1 to TRBJ2-7; 11 bases agree with TRBD2. Germline assignment: CDR1 MGHRA and CDR2 YSYEKL. The CDR3 is 16 residues long. Losses at the gene ends were 6 bases for V and 3 bases for J; bases not matched to a gene: 10. CDR3: CASRPSSGGPRYEQYF. CDR3 bases: TGCGCCAGCAGGCCTTCTAGCGGGGGGCCTCGCTACGAGCAGTACTTC.

This clonotype appeared many times. This chain connects TRBV2 to TRBJ2-6, with 7 nucleotides matching TRBD1. The V and J ends lost 8 bases and 1 base, in that order; junction bases with no gene match: 2. The CDR3 totals 14 residues. Looked up from germline, CDR1 is SNHLY and CDR2 is FYNNEI. CDR3 coding DNA: TGTGCCAGCGACAGGGAATCTGGGGCCAACGTCCTGACTTTC. This translates into CASDRESGANVLTF. The variable domain in full, with the rest retrieved from reference TRBV2 and TRBJ2-6, is EPEVTQTPSHQVTQMGQEVILRCVPISNHLYFYWYRQILGQKVEFLVSFYNNEISEKSEIFDDQFSVERPDGSNFTLKIRSTKLEDSAMYFCASDRESGANVLTFGAGSRLTVL.

Ten or more counts support this clonotype. This rearrangement joins TRBV29-1 to TRBJ2-5, with D perhaps TRBD1 (6 bases). V was trimmed by 2 bases and J by 4 bases, leaving 14 bases between them. CDR3 length: 14 residues. Germline-derived CDR1 and CDR2 are SQVTM and ANQGSEA. The CDR3 spells CSVETAWGRETQYF. CDR3 DNA sequence: TGCAGCGTTGAAACCGCCTGGGGGCGAGAGACCCAGTACTTC.

This rearrangement joins TRBV12-3 or TRBV12-4 to TRBJ2-5; 8 nucleotides align to TRBD1. The end of the DNA aligns better with TRBJ2-1, so the J call may be wrong. This CDR3 comprises 13 residues. CDR3 in amino acids: CASSFGQGDEQFF. The CDR3 DNA reads TGTGCCAGCAGTTTCGGACAGGGCGATGAGCAGTTCTTC.

This clonotype was seen a handful of times. The chain joins TRBV10-2 to TRBJ1-3, with D uncertain. Trimming left V 5 bases short and J 0 bases short, with 17 bases between. CDR1 is WSHSY and CDR2 is SAAADI in the germline V gene. The CDR3 contains 17 residues. CDR3: CASSYSHPTLSGNTIYF. CDR3 nucleotide sequence: TGCGCCAGCAGTTACTCTCACCCGACCCTCTCTGGAAACACCATATATTTT.

This clonotype was seen at least ten times. The V and J genes are TRBV10-3 and TRBJ1-2, with D possibly matching TRBD1 (5 bases). CDR3 length: 14 amino acids. V shed 7 bases and J shed 3 bases, with 15 bases lying between them. CDR1 and CDR2 from the germline V gene are ENHRY and SYGVKD. The CDR3 reads CAITEDGRDYGYTF. The CDR3 nucleotides are TGTGCCATCACCGAAGATGGCAGGGACTATGGCTACACCTTC.

This clonotype has ten or more counts. This chain connects TRBV5-5 to TRBJ2-2; D may be TRBD1 (6 bases). Germline CDR1 is SGHKS and CDR2 is YYEKEE (reference sequence). This CDR3 is built from 13 residues. CDR3 nucleotides: TGTGCATCACAGGGCGAGCCTGCCGGGGAGCTGTTTTTT. Its protein is CASQGEPAGELFF. Complete variable domain (other parts from reference TRBV5-5 and TRBJ2-2): DAGVTQSPTHLIKTRGQQVTLRCSPISGHKSVSWYQQVLGQGPQFIFQYYEKEERGRGNFPDRFSARQFPNYSSELNVNALLLGDSALYLCASQGEPAGELFFGEGSRLTVL.

This clonotype was counted ten times or more. The rearrangement links TRBV10-2 to TRBJ1-1; D uncertain. The germline V and J ends were trimmed by 6 bases and 5 bases, with 31 bases remaining between them. The CDR3 is 19 residues long. The germline gives CDR1 WSHSY, CDR2 SAAADI. The CDR3 here is CASRPEDLDGRSGRTEAFF. CDR3 sequence (DNA): TGCGCCAGCAGGCCAGAAGACCTCGACGGCCGTTCGGGGAGAACTGAAGCTTTCTTT.

This clonotype was seen at least ten times. The genes are TRBV5-8 and TRBJ1-2, with D uncertain. V shed 9 bases and J shed 0 bases, with 15 bases lying between them. Per the germline V gene, CDR1 is SGHTS and CDR2 is YDEGEE. The CDR3 loop spans 14 amino acids. The CDR3 nucleotides read TGTGCCAACCCGATCGTCCGTTCTAACTATGGCTACACCTTC. Protein product: CANPIVRSNYGYTF.

This clonotype was picked up many times. The chain employs TRBV28 and TRBJ1-1, with D possibly being TRBD1 (6 bases). Germline CDR1 and CDR2: MDHEN and SYDVKM. The V gene lost 6 bases and the J gene lost 2 bases, with 16 bases spanning the gap. The CDR3 is 15 amino acids. The CDR3, as DNA: TGTGCCAGCAGCCCAGAGGCAGGGGTTAACACTGAAGCTTTCTTT. Translated, it gives CASSPEAGVNTEAFF.

This chain uses TRBV7-2 with TRBJ2-3; D remains ambiguous. Germline assignment: CDR1 SGHTA and CDR2 FQGNSA. V was shortened by 4 bases and J by 1 base, with 15 bases between the two germline ends. CDR3 length equals 16 residues. The CDR3 reads CASSSRGGFGTDTQYF. The CDR3, as DNA: TGTGCCAGCAGCTCCCGCGGCGGATTCGGCACAGATACGCAGTATTTT.

In its sample, this clonotype was seen a few times. The chain combines TRBV12-3 or TRBV12-4 with TRBJ2-1, with D possibly TRBD2 on 5 matching bases. V lost 2 bases and J 6 bases, leaving 5 bases between the germline ends. CDR3 length: 12 amino acids. CDR3 protein: CASSLTSNEQFF. CDR3 coding DNA: TGTGCCAGCAGTTTAACTAGCAATGAGCAGTTCTTC.

V gene TRBV6-2 or TRBV6-3 combines with J gene TRBJ2-3; 12 positions agree with TRBD2. The junction had 13 bases not matched to a gene; V was cut back by 3 bases and J by 3 bases. This CDR3 has 19 amino acids. The germline V gene has CDR1 MNHEY and CDR2 SVGEGT. The CDR3 coding sequence is TGTGCCAGCAGTTATATGACTAGCGGGGGCCGGGGGGATACAGATACGCAGTATTTT. Its translation: CASSYMTSGGRGDTDTQYF.

V usage is TRBV6-1 and J usage is TRBJ1-2; unclear D gene. Trimming pared 6 bases from V and 8 bases from J, leaving 13 bases between. The germline CDR1 and CDR2 sequences are MNHNS and SASEGT. The length of the CDR3 is 12 residues. For the CDR3, the DNA is TGTGCCAGCAGAGAGGCCTGGTGGGGCTACACCTTC. The encoded protein is CASREAWWGYTF.

This clonotype has a count of ten or more. The rearrangement uses TRBV3-1 and TRBJ2-7, with 9 bases matching TRBD1. Germline CDR1 and CDR2: LGHDT and YNNKEL (reference sequence). This CDR3 is built from 16 residues. Germline trimming cut 1 base from V and 2 bases from J; bases unmatched to any gene: 6. In DNA form, the CDR3 reads TGTGCCAGCAGCCAAGGTGTGGGGACAGGGACCTACGAGCAGTACTTC. It translates to CASSQGVGTGTYEQYF.

V and J are TRBV20-1 and TRBJ2-2; 11 bases are shared with TRBD2. CDR3 length: 18 amino acids. Germline assignment: CDR1 DFQATT and CDR2 SNEGSKA (reference sequence). V was pared by 0 bases and J by 4 bases, with 10 bases of the junction left unmatched. DNA of the CDR3: TGCAGTGCTAGAGATCTATTAGCGGGAGGGCGTCCCACCGGGGAGCTGTTTTTT. Protein sequence: CSARDLLAGGRPTGELFF.

There are many counts of this clonotype. The chain joins TRBV5-6 to TRBJ1-5; weak D call: TRBD1 (5 bases). Germline V gene lookup returns CDR1 SGHDT and CDR2 YYEEEE. The length of the CDR3 is 15 residues. Trimming cost V 4 bases and J 5 bases, with 16 bases left between them. This CDR3 reads CASSNRDLDYQPQHF. CDR3 nucleotides: TGTGCCAGCAGCAACCGGGACCTGGACTATCAGCCCCAGCATTTT.